This entry concerns a single TCR beta chain. This sample is drawn from a study of OX40 agonist ivuxolimab in advanced cancers. Produced via immunoSEQ multiplex PCR; TCRdb's table is partial and in-frame only. The sample carries 90,000 to 100,000 clones, roughly 87% recorded once. The ends were cut back, 5 bases at V and 0 bases at J, with 17 bases in the middle. The CDR3 has 18 residues. Germline loops: CDR1 LNHDA, CDR2 SQIVND (reference sequence). The sequence came from an adult with an advanced solid tumor such as melanoma, head and neck, liver or kidney cancer. The sequencing here drew on CD4+ or CD8+ T cells sorted from blood, taken in a trial of the OX40 agonist ivuxolimab. J is TRBJ2-6 and V is TRBV19, with D perhaps matching TRBD1 (5 bases). CDR3 nucleotides: TGTGCCAGTAGTCCCGCCCAGGGTAGGAGCTCTGGGGCCAACGTCCTGACTTTC. Protein product: CASSPAQGRSSGANVLTF.